This is a list of T cell receptor beta chains from one sample in a study of Ad26.COV2.S vaccination and SARS-CoV-2 variants. Using immunoSEQ multiplex PCR, the repertoire was profiled, and TCRdb retains in-frame clones only, with some absent. Of 350,000 to 500,000 clones in the sample, 90% are singletons; the top ten hold roughly 4.3%. The sample was peripheral blood, taken in a trial of Ad26.COV2.S vaccine versus placebo. The receptors stem from a person between 18 and 59 years old who received the Ad26.COV2.S COVID-19 vaccine or a placebo. The CDR3 runs from the conserved cysteine through the conserved F or W. Fields, in order: D gene, J gene, V gene, clone size, CDR3 protein, CDR3 DNA. D genes are given only for firm matches. Rows may omit the clone size; those that give it use once, few, many or a size class.

TRBD2 TRBJ2-1 TRBV5-4 - CASSLRLAGDNEQFF TGTGCCAGCAGCTTGAGGCTAGCGGGCGACAATGAGCAGTTCTTC
- TRBJ2-1 TRBV7-3 - CASSSQVGDYNEQFF TGTGCCAGCAGCTCCCAGGTGGGAGACTACAATGAGCAGTTCTTC
- TRBJ2-1 TRBV6-6 - CASSYGADFNYNEQFF TGTGCCAGCAGTTACGGAGCGGACTTCAATTACAATGAGCAGTTCTTC
- TRBJ1-5 TRBV23-1 - CASSNSGQPQHF TGCGCCAGCAGTAATAGTGGGCAGCCCCAGCATTTT
- TRBJ2-7 TRBV4-2 - CASSQDRGYEQYF TGTGCCAGCAGCCAAGATAGAGGCTACGAGCAGTACTTC
TRBD2 TRBJ2-3 TRBV9 - CASSKSGGGTDTQYF TGTGCCAGCAGCAAAAGCGGGGGAGGGACAGATACGCAGTATTTT
- TRBJ2-7 TRBV6-2/TRBV6-3 - CASSYSVEGVTYEQYF TGTGCCAGCAGTTACTCTGTTGAGGGAGTTACCTACGAGCAGTACTTC
TRBD2 TRBJ2-3 TRBV7-8 - CASSRGLADTDTQYF TGTGCCAGCAGCAGGGGACTAGCGGACACAGATACGCAGTATTTT
- TRBJ1-3 TRBV4-2 - CASSRAGSGNTIYF TGTGCCAGCAGCCGAGCAGGTTCTGGAAACACCATATATTTT
- TRBJ2-7 TRBV6-5 - CASRQGGNYEQYF TGTGCCAGCAGACAGGGAGGAAACTACGAGCAGTACTTC
- TRBJ1-4 TRBV18 - CASSPVPTNEKLFF TGTGCCAGCTCACCAGTCCCAACTAATGAAAAACTGTTTTTT
- TRBJ2-3 TRBV24-1 - CATSRSVENTQYF TGTGCCACCAGTAGGAGTGTGGAAAATACGCAGTATTTT
- TRBJ1-5 TRBV15 - CATSSEGKENQPQHF TGTGCCACCAGCTCTGAGGGTAAGGAGAATCAGCCCCAGCATTTT
- TRBJ2-1 TRBV5-1 - CASRSGGLGRTYNEQFF TGCGCCAGCAGGTCTGGGGGGTTAGGGAGGACCTACAATGAGCAGTTCTTC
TRBD1 TRBJ1-2 TRBV2 few CASKPSRQGRSSSYGYTF TGTGCCAGCAAACCGTCAAGACAGGGGCGCAGTTCTAGCTATGGCTACACCTTC
TRBD2 TRBJ2-3 TRBV7-3 - CASSPSLAGGEDTQYF TGTGCCAGCAGCCCCAGCCTAGCGGGAGGGGAGGATACGCAGTATTTT
TRBD2 TRBJ2-1 TRBV5-6 - CASSLGSSGGTQFF TGTGCCAGCAGCTTGGGCTCTAGCGGAGGAACGCAGTTCTTC
TRBD1 TRBJ2-7 TRBV27 - CASSLSGQGGDEQYF TGTGCCAGCAGTTTATCGGGACAGGGTGGCGACGAGCAGTACTTC
- TRBJ1-1 TRBV30 - CAWTLVTEAFF TGTGCCTGGACGTTAGTGACTGAAGCTTTCTTT
- TRBJ2-2 TRBV2 - CASSDGELFF TGTGCCAGCAGTGACGGGGAGCTGTTTTTT
- TRBJ1-1 TRBV28 once CASSLYAEMNTEAFF TGTGCCAGCAGTTTATACGCAGAGATGAACACTGAAGCTTTCTTT
TRBD1 TRBJ1-2 TRBV14 - CASSQGQGYGYTF TGTGCCAGCAGCCAGGGACAGGGCTATGGCTACACCTTC
TRBD2 TRBJ2-1 TRBV19 once CASSISAGGHQRQFF TGTGCCAGTAGTATTTCGGCGGGAGGGCATCAGAGGCAGTTCTTC
- TRBJ2-3 TRBV2 - CASRRRYTQYF TGTGCCAGCCGGAGGAGGTATACGCAGTATTTT
- TRBJ2-7 TRBV28 - CASRSGQVYEQYF TGTGCCAGCAGATCGGGACAAGTCTACGAGCAGTACTTC
- TRBJ1-5 TRBV7-9 - CASSLAYENQPQHF TGTGCCAGCAGCTTAGCCTATGAAAATCAGCCCCAGCATTTT
- TRBJ2-7 TRBV6-2/TRBV6-3 few CASSYSSYYEQYF TGTGCCAGCAGTTACTCCAGCTATTACGAGCAGTACTTC
- TRBJ2-3 TRBV3-1/TRBV3-2 - CASSQDRGRSDTQYF TGTGCCAGCAGCCAAGATAGGGGACGGTCGGATACGCAGTATTTT
TRBD1 TRBJ2-5 TRBV9 - CASSAQGASETQYF TGTGCCAGCAGCGCACAGGGGGCTTCGGAGACCCAGTACTTC
- TRBJ1-5 TRBV7-9 - CASSGTHDSNQPQHF TGTGCCAGCAGCGGGACCCACGATAGCAATCAGCCCCAGCATTTT
- TRBJ2-7 TRBV5-6 - CASSPRDKPEQYF TGTGCCAGCAGCCCCCGGGACAAGCCGGAGCAGTACTTC
TRBD1 TRBJ1-1 TRBV28 few CASSPTGGWTEAFF TGTGCCAGCAGTCCGACAGGGGGCTGGACTGAAGCTTTCTTT